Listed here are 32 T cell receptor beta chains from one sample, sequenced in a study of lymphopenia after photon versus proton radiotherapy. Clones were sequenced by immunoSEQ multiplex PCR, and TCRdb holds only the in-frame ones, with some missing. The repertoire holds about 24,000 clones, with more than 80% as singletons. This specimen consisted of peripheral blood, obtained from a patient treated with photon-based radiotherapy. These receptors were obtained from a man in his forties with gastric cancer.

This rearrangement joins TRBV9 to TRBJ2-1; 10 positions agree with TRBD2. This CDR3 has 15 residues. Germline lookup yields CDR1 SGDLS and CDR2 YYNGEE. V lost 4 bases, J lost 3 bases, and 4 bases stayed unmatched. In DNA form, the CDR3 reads TGTGCCAGCAGCCTAGCGGGGGTAAACTACAATGAGCAGTTCTTC. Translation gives CASSLAGVNYNEQFF.

CDR3 residues: CASSLTGTPGDQPQHF. The CDR3, as DNA: TGTGCCAGCAGCTTGACGGGCACACCCGGGGATCAGCCCCAGCATTTT. This chain uses TRBV5-6 with TRBJ1-5; D is unclear. CDR1 and CDR2 (germline): SGHDT, YYEEEE. V dropped 1 base and J dropped 5 bases, with 16 bases sitting between them. CDR3 length: 16 residues.

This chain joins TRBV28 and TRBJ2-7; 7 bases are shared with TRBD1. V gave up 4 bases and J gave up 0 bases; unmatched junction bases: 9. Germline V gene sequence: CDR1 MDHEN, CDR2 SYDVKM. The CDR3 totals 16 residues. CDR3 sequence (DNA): TGTGCCAGCAGTTCACCCGGGACAGCAGTCTCCTACGAGCAGTACTTC. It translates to CASSSPGTAVSYEQYF. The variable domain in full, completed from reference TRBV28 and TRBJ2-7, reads DVKVTQSSRYLVKRTGEKVFLECVQDMDHENMFWYRQDPGLGLRLIYFSYDVKMKEKGDIPEGYSVSREKKERFSLILESASTNQTSMYLCASSSPGTAVSYEQYFGPGTRLTVT.

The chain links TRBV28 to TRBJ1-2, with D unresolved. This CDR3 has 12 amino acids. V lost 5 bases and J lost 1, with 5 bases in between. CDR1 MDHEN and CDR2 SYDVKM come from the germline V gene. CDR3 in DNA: TGTGCCAGCAGTAAAAATAACTATGGCTACACCTTC. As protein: CASSKNNYGYTF.

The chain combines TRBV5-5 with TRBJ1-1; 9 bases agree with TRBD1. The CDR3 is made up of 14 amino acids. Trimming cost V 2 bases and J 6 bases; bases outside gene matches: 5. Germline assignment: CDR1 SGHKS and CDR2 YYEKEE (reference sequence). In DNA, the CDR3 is TGTGCCAGCAGCTTCGGGACAGGGTTTTCTGAAGCTTTCTTT. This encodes CASSFGTGFSEAFF.

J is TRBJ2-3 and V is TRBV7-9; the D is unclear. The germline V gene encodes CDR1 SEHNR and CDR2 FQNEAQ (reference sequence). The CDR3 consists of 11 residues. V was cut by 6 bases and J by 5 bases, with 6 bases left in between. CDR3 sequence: CASRLKDTQYF. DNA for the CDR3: TGTGCCAGCAGGTTAAAAGATACGCAGTATTTT.

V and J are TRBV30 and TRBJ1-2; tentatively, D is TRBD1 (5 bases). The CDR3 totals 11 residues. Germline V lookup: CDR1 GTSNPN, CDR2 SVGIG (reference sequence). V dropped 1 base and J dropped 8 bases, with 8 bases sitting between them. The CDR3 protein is CAWSGGEGYTF. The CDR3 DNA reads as TGTGCCTGGAGTGGGGGGGAGGGCTACACCTTC.

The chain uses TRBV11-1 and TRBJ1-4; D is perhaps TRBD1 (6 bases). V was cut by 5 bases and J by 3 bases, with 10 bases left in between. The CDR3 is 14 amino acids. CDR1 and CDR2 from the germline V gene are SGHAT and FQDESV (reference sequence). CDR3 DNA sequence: TGTGCCAGCAGCCCGGGACACTCTAATGAAAAACTGTTTTTT. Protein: CASSPGHSNEKLFF.

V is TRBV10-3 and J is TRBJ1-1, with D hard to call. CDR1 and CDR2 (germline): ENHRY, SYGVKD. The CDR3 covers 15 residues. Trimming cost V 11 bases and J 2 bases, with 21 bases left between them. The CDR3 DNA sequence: TGTGCCGTCAAGGGCCGGGGAGCCCCCAACACTGAAGCTTTCTTT. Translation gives CAVKGRGAPNTEAFF.

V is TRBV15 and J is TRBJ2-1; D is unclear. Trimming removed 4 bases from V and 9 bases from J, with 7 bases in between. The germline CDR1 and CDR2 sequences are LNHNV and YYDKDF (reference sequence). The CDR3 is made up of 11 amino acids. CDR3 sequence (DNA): TGTGCCACCAGCAAGGTGGCTGAGCAGTTCTTC. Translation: CATSKVAEQFF.

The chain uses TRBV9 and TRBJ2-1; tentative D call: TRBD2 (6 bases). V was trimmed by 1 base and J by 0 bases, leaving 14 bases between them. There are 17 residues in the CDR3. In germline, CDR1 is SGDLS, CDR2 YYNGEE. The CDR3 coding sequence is TGTGCCAGCAGCGTACTCCCTAGCGACCTCTCCTACAATGAGCAGTTCTTC. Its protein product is CASSVLPSDLSYNEQFF.

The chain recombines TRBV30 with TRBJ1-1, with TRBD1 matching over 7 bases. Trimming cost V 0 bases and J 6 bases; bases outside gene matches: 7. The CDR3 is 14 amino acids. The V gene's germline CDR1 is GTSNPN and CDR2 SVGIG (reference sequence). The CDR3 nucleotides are TGTGCCTGGAGTGTACTGGCAGGGGGGTCTGAAGCTTTCTTT. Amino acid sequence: CAWSVLAGGSEAFF.

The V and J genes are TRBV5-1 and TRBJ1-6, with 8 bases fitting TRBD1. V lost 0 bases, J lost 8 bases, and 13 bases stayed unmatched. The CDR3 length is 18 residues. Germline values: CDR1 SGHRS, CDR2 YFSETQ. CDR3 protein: CASSLVGTGFPGDSPLHF. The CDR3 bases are TGCGCCAGCAGCTTGGTTGGGACAGGTTTTCCAGGGGATTCACCCCTCCACTTT.

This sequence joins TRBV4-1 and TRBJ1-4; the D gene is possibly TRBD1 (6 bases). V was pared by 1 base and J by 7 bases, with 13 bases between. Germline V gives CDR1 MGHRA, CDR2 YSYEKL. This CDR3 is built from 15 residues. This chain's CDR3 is CASSQVPGGGEKLFF. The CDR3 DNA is TGCGCCAGCAGCCAAGTCCCCGGGGGCGGTGAAAAACTGTTTTTT.

The CDR3 DNA follows: TGTGCCAGCAGCCACACGACGGACAGGGTCTTTTATGGCTACACCTTC. It translates to CASSHTTDRVFYGYTF. This chain connects TRBV4-2 to TRBJ1-2, with TRBD1 identical over 8 bases. Trimming took 3 bases from V and 5 from J; bases not matched to a gene: 11. The V gene's germline CDR1 is LGHNA and CDR2 YNFKEQ. The CDR3 runs to 16 residues.

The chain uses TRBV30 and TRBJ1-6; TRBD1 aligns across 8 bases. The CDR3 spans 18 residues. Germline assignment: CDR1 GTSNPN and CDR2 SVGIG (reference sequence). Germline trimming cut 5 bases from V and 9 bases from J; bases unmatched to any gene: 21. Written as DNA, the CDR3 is TGTGCCTGGTGCTCTCCAGGGGGCCTCTACCGATATGCTTCACCCCTCCACTTT. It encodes CAWCSPGGLYRYASPLHF. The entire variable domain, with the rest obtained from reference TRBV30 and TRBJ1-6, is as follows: SQTIHQWPATLVQPVGSPLSLECTVEGTSNPNLYWYRQAAGRGLQLLFYSVGIGQISSEVPQNLSASRPQDRQFILSSKKLLLSDSGFYLCAWCSPGGLYRYASPLHFGNGTRLTVT.

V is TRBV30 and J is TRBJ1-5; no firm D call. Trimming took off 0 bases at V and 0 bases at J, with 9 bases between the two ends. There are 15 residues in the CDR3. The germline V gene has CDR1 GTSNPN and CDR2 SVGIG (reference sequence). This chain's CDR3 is CAWSVGSDSNQPQHF. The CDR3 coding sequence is TGTGCCTGGAGTGTAGGGTCGGATAGCAATCAGCCCCAGCATTTT.

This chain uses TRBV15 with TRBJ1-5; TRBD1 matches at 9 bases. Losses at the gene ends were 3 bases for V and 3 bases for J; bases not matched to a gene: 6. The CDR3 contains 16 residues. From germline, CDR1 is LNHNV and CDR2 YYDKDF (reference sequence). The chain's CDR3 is CATSSFWDRDNQPQHF. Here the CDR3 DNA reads TGTGCCACCAGCAGTTTTTGGGACAGGGACAATCAGCCCCAGCATTTT. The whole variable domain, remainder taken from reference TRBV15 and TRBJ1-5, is DAMVIQNPRYQVTQFGKPVTLSCSQTLNHNVMYWYQQKSSQAPKLLFHYYDKDFNNEADTPDNFQSRRPNTSFCFLDIRSPGLGDTAMYLCATSSFWDRDNQPQHFGDGTRLSIL.

CDR3 amino acids: CASRMDRGRNEKLFF. CDR3 in DNA: TGTGCCAGCCGCATGGACAGGGGCCGTAATGAAAAACTGTTTTTT. This chain connects TRBV11-2 to TRBJ1-4, with 9 positions matching TRBD1. The junction had 8 bases not matched to a gene; V was cut back by 8 bases and J by 4 bases. This CDR3 spans 15 amino acids. Germline lookup yields CDR1 SGHAT and CDR2 FQNNGV.

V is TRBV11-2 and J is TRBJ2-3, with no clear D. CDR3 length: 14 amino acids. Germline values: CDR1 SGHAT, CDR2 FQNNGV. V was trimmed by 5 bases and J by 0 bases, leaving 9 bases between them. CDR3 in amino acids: CASSLWSSTDTQYF. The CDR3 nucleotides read TGTGCCAGCAGCCTGTGGAGCAGCACAGATACGCAGTATTTT.

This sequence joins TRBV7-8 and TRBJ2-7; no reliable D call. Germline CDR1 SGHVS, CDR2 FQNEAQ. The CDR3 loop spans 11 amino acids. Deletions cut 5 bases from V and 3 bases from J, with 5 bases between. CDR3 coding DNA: TGTGCCAGCAGCGAAGACTACGAGCAGTACTTC. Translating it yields CASSEDYEQYF.

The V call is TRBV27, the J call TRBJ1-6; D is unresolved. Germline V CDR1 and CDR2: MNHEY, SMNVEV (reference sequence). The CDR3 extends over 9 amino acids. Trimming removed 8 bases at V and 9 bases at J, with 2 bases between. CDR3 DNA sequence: TGTGCCAGCTGTTCACCCCTCCACTTT. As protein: CASCSPLHF.

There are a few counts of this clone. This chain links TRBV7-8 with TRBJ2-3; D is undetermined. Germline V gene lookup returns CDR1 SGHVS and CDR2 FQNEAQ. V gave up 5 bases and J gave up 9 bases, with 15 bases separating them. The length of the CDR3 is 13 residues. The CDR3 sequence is CASSRGLVGTQYF. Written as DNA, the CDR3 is TGTGCCAGCAGCCGCGGCCTGGTGGGGACGCAGTATTTT.

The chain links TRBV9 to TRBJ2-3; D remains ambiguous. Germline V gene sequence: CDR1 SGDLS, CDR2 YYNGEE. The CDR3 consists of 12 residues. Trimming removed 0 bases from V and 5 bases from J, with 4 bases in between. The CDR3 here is CASSVVEDTQYF. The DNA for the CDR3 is TGTGCCAGCAGCGTAGTGGAAGATACGCAGTATTTT.

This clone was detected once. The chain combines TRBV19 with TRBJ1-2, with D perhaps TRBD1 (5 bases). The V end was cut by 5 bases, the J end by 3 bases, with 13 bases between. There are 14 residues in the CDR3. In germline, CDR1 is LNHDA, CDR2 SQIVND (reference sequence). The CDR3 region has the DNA TGTGCCAGTAGTCTCTCCGGGACCCACTATGGCTACACCTTC. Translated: CASSLSGTHYGYTF.

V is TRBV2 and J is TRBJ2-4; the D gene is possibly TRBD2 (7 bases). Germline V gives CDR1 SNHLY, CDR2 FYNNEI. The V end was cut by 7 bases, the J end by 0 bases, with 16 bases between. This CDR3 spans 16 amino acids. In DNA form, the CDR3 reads TGTGCCAGCAATACAGGGAGGGAACTAGCCAAAAACATTCAGTACTTC. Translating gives CASNTGRELAKNIQYF.

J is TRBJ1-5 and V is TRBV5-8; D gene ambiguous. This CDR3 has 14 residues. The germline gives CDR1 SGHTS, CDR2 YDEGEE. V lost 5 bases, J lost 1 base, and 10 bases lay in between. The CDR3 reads CASRPDPSNQPQHF. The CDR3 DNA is TGTGCCAGCAGACCTGACCCCAGCAATCAGCCCCAGCATTTT.

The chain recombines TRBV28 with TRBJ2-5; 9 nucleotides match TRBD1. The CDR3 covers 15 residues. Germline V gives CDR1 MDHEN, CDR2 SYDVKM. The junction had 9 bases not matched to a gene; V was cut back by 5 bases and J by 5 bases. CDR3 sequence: CASSTPGQGGETQYF. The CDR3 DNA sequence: TGTGCCAGCAGTACCCCGGGACAGGGTGGGGAGACCCAGTACTTC.

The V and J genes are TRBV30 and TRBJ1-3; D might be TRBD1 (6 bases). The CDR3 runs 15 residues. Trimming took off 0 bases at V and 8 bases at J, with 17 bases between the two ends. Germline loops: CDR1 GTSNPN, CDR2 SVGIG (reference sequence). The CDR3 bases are TGTGCCTGGAGTGTACGGTCAGGGGTGGCCTACACCATATATTTT. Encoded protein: CAWSVRSGVAYTIYF.

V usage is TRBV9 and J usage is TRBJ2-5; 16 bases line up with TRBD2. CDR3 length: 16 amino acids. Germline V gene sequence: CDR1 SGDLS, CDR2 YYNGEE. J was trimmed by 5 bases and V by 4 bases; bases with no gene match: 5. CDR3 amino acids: CASSPGLAGGLETQYF. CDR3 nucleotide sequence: TGTGCCAGCAGCCCGGGACTAGCGGGGGGGCTTGAGACCCAGTACTTC.

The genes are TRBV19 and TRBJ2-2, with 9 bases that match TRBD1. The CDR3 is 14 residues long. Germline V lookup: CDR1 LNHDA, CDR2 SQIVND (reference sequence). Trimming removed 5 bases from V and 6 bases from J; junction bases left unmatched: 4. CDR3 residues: CASSLTGGSGELFF. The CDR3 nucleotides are TGTGCCAGTAGTTTGACAGGGGGGTCCGGGGAGCTGTTTTTT.

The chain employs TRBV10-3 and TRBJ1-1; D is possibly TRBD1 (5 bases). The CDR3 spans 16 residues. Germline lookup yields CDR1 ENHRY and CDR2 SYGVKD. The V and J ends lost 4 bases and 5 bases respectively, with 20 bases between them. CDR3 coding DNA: TGTGCCATCAGTGCCCCTGGGCGCCTGGGGGGTACTGAAGCTTTCTTT. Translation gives CAISAPGRLGGTEAFF.